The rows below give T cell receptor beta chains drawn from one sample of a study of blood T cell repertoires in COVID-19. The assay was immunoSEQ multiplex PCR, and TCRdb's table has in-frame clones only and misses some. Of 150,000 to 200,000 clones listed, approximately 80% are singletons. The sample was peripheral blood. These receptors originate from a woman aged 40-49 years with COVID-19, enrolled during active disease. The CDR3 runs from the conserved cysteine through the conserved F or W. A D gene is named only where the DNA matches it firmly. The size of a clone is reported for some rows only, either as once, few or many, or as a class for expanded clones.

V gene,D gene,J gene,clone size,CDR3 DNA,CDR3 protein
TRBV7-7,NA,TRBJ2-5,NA,TGTGCTAGCAGCCCCGGGTGGGAGACCCAGTACTTC,CASSPGWETQYF
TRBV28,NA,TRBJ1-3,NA,TGTGCCAGCAGTCTAGCTACAGCTAAAAACACCATATATTTT,CASSLATAKNTIYF
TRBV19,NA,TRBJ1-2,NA,TGTGCCAGTAGTATTGGGGGGGCCATAGCTAACTATGGCTACACCTTC,CASSIGGAIANYGYTF
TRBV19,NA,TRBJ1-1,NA,TGTGCCAGTAGTATGGGAGGGGGAGCTGAAGCTTTCTTT,CASSMGGGAEAFF
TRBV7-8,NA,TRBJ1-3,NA,TGTGCCAGTTCCCCGAGAGGAAACACCATATATTTT,CASSPRGNTIYF
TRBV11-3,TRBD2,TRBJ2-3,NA,TGTGCCAGCAGCTCCCGGGGGGTGGCCGATACGCAGTATTTT,CASSSRGVADTQYF
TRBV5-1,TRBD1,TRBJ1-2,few,TGCGCCAGCAGCTCGGGTTTTGGGGACAGAGGCTACACCTTC,CASSSGFGDRGYTF
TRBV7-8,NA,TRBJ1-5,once,TGTGCCAGCAGCCCTTTGCGGGGGCAGGGGAATCAGCCCCAGCATTTT,CASSPLRGQGNQPQHF
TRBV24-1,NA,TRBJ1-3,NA,TGTGCCACCAGTGATTTTACAGGACGATGGAGAAACACCATATATTTT,CATSDFTGRWRNTIYF
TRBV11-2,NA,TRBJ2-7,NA,TGTGCCAGCAGCTTAGATCCACAGGGTGTTGAGCAGTACTTC,CASSLDPQGVEQYF
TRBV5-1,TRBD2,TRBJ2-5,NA,TGCGCCAGCCAAGATTGGGGTAGCGGGAGGACGGTGGAGACCCAGTACTTC,CASQDWGSGRTVETQYF
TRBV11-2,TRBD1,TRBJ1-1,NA,TGTGCCAGTTTCAACCGGGACAGGAACACTGAAGCTTTCTTT,CASFNRDRNTEAFF
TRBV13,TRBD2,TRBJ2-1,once,TGTGCCAGCAGCTTGATCGGACTAGCGGGGGGGCCTGAGCAGTTCTTC,CASSLIGLAGGPEQFF
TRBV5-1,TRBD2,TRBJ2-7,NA,TGCGCCAGCGAGCCCGCGGGAGGGATAGGTTACGAGCAGTACTTC,CASEPAGGIGYEQYF
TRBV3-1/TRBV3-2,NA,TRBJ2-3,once,TGTGCCAGCAGCTCCCAGGGGAAGTACACAGATACGCAGTATTTT,CASSSQGKYTDTQYF
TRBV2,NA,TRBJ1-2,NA,TGTGCCAGCAGTCCCAGAGGTGCCGGTGAGCTAAACTATGGCTACACCTTC,CASSPRGAGELNYGYTF
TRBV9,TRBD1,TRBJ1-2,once,TGTGCCAGCAGCCGGGGACAGGGAATTAACTATGGCTACACCTTC,CASSRGQGINYGYTF
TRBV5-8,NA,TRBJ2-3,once,TGTGCCAGCAGCTTGGGGGGTGACGGGATTGTGCGGAATTTT,CASSLGGDGIVRNF